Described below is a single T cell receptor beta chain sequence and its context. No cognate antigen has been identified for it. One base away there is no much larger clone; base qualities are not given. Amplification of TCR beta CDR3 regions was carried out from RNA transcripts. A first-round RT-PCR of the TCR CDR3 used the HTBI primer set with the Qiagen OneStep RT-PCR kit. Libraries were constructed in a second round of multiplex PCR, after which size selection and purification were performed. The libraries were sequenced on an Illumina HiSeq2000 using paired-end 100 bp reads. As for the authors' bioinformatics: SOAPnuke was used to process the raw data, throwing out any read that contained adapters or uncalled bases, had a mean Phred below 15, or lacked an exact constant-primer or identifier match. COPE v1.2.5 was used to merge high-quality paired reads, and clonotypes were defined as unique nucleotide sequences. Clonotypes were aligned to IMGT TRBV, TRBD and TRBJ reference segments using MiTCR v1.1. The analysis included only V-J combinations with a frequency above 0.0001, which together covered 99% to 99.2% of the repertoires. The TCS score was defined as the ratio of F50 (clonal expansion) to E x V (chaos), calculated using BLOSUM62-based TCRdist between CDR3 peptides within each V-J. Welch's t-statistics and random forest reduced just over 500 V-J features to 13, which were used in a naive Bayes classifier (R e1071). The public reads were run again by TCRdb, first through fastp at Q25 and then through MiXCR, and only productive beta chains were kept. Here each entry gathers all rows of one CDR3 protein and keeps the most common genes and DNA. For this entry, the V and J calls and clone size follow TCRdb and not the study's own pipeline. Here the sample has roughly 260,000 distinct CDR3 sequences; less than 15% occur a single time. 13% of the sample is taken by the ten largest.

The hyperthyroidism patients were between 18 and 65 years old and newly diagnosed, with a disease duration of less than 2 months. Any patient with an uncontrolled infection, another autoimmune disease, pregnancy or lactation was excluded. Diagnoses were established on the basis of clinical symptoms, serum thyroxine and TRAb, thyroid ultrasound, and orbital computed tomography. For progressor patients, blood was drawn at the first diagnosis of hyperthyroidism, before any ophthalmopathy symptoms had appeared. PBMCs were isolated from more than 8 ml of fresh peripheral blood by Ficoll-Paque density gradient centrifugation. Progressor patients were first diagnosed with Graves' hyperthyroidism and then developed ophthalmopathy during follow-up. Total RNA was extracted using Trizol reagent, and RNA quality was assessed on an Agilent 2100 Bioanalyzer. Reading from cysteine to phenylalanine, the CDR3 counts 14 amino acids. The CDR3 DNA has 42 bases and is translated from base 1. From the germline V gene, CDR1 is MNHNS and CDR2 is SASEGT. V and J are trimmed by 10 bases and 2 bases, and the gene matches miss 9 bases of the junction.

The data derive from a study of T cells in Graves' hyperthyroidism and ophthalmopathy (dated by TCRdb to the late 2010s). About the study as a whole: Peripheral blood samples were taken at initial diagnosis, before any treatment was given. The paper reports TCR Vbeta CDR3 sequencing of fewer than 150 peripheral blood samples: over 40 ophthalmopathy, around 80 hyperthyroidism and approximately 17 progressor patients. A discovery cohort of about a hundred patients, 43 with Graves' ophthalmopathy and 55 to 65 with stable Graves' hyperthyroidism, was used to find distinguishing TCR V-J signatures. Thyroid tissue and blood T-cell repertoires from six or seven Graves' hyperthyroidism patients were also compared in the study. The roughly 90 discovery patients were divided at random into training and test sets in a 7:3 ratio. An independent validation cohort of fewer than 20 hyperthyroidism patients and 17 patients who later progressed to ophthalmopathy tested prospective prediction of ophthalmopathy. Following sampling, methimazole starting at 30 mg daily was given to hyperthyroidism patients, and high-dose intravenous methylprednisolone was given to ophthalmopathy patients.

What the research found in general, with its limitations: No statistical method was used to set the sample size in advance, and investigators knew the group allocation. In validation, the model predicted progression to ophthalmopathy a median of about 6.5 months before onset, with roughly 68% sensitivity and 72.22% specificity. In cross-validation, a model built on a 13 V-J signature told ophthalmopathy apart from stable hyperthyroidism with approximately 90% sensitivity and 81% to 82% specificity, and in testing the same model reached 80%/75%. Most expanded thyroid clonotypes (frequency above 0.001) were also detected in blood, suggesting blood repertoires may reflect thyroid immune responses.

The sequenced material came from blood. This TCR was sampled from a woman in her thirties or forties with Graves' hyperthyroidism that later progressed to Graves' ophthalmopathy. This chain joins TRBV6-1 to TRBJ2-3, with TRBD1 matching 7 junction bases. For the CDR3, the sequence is CATQGVVSTDTQYF. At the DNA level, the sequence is TGTGCCACCCAGGGGGTAGTATCCACAGATACGCAGTATTTT.